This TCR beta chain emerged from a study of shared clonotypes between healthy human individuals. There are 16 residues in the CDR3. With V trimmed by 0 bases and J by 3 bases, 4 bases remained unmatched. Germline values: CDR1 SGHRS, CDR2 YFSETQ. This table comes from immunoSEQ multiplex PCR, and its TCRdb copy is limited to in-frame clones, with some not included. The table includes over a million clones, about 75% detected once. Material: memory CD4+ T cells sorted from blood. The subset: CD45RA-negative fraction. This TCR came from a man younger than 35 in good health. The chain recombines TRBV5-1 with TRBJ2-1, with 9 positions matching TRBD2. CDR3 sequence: CASSLAPTSGYNEQFF. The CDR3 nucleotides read TGCGCCAGCAGCTTGGCCCCGACTAGCGGCTACAATGAGCAGTTCTTC.